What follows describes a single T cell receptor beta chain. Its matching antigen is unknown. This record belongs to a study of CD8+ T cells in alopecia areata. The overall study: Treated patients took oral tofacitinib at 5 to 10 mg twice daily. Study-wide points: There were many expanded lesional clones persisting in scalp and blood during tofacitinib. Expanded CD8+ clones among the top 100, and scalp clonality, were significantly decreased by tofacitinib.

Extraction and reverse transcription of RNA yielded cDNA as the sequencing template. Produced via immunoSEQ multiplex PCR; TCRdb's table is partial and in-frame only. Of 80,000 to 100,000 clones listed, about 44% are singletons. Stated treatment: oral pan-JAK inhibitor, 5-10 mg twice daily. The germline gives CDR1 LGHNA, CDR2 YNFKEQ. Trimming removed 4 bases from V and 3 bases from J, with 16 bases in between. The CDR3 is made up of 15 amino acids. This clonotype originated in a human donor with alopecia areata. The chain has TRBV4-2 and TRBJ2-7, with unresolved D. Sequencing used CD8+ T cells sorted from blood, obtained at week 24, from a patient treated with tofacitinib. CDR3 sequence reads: CASSPTAYGLYEQYF. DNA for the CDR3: TGTGCCAGCAGCCCAACCGCCTACGGGCTCTACGAGCAGTACTTC.